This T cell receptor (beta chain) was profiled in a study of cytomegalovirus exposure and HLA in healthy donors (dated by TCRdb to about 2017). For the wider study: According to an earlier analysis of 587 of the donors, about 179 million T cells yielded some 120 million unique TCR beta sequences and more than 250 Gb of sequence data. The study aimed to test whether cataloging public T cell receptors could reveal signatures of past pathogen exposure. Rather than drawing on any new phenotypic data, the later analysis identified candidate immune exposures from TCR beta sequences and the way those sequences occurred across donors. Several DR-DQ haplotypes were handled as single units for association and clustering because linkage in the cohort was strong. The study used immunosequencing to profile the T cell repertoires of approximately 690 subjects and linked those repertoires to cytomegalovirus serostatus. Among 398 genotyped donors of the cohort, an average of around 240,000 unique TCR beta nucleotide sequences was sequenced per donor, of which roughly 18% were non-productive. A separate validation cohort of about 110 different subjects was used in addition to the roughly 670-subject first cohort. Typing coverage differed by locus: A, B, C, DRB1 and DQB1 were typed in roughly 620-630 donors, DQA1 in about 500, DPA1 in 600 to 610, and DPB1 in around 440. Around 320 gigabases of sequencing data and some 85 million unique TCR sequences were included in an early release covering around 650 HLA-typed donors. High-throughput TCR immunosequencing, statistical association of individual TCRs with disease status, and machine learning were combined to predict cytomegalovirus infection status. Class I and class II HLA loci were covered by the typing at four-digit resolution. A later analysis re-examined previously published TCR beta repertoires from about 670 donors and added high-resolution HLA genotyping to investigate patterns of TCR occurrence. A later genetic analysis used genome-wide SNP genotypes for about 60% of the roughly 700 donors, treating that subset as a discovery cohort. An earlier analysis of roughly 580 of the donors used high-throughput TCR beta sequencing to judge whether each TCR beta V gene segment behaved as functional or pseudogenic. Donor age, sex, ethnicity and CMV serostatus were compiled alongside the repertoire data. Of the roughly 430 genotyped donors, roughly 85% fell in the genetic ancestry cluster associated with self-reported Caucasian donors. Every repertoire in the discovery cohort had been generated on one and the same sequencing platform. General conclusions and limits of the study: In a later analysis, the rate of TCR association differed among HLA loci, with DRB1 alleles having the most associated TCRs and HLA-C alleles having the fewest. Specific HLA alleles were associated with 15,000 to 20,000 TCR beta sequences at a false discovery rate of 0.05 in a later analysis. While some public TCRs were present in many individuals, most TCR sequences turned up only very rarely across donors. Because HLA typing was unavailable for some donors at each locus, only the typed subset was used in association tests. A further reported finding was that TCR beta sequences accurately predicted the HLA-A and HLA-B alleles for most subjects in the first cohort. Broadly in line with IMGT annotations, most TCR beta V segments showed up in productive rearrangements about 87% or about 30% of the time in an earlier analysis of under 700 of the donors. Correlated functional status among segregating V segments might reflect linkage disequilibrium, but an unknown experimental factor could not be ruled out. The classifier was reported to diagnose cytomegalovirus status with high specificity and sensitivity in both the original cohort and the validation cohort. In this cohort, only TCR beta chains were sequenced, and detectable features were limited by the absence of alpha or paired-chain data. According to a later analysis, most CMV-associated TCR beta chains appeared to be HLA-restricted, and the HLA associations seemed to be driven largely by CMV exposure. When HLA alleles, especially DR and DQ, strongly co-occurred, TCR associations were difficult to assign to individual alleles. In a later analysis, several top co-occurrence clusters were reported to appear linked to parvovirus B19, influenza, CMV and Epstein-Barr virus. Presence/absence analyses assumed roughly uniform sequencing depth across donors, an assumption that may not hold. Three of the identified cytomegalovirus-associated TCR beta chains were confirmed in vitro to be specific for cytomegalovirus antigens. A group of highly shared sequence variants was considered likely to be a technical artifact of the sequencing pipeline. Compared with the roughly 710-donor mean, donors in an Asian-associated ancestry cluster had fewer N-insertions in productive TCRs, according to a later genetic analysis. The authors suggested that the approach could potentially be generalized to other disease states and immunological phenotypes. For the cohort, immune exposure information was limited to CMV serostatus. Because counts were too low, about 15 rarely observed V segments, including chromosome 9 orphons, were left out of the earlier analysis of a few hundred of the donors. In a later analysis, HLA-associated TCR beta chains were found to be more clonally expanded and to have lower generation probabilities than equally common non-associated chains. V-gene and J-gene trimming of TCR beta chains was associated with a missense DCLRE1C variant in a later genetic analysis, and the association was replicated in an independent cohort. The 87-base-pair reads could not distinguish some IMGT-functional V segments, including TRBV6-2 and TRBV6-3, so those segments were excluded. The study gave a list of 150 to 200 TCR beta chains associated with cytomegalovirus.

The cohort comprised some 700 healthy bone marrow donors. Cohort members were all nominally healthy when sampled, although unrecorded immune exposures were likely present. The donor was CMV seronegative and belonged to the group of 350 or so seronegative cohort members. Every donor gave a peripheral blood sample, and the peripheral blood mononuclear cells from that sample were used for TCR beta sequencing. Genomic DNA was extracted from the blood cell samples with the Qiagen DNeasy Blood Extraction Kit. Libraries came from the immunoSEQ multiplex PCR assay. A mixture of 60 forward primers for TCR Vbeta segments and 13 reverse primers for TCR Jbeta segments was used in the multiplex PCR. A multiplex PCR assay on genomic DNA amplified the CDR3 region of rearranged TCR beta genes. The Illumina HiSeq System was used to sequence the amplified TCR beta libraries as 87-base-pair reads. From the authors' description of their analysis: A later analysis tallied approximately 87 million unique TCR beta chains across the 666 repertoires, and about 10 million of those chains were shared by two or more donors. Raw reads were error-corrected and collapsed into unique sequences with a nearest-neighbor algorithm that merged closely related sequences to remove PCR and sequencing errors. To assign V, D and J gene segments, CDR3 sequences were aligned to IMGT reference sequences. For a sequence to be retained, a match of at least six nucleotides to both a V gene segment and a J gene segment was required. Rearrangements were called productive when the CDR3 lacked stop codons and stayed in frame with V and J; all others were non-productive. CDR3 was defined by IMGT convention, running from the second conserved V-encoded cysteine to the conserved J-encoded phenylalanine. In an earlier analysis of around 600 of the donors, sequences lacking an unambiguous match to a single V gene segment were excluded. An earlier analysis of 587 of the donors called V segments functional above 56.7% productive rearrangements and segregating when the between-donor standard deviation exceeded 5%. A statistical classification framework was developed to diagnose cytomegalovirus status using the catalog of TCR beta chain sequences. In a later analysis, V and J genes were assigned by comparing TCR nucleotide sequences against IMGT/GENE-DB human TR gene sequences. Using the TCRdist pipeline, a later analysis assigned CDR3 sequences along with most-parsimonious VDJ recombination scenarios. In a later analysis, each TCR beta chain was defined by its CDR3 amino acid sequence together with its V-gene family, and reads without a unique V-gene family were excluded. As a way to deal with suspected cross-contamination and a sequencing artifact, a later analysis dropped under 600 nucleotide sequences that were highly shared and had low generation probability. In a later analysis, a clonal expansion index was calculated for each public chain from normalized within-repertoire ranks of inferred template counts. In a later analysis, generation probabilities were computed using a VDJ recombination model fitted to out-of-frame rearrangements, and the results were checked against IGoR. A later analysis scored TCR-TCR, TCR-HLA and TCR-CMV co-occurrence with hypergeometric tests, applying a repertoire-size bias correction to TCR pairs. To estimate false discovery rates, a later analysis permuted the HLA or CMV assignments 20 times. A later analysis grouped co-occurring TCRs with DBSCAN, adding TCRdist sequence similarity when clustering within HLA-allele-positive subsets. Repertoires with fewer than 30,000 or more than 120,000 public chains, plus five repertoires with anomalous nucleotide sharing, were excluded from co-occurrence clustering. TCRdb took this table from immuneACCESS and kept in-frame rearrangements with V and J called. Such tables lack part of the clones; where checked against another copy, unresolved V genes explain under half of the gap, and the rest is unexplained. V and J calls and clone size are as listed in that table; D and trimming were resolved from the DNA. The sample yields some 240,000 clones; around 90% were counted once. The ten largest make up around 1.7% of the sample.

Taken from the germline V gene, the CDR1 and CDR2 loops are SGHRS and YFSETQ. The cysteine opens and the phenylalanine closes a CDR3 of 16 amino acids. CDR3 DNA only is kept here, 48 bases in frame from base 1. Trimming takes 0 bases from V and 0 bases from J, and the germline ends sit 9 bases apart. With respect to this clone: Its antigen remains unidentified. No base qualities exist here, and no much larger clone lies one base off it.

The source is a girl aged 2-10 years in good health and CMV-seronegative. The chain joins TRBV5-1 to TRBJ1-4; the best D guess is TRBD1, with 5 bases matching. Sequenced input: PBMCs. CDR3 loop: CASSLGQLTTNEKLFF. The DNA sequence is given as TGCGCCAGCAGCTTGGGACAGTTAACAACTAATGAAAAACTGTTTTTT.